This T cell receptor beta chain was sequenced for a study of shared clonotypes between healthy human individuals. This table comes from immunoSEQ multiplex PCR, and its TCRdb copy is limited to in-frame clones, with some not included. Among more than 150,000 clones, 66% were seen once, and the ten largest hold more than 9%. Overall study findings and caveats: Generation probability values for non-shared clonotypes were lower than those for clonotypes shared by all four donors.

Germline CDR1 reads SGHTA; CDR2 reads FQGNSA. V lost 0 bases and J lost 0, with 9 bases in between. The CDR3 spans 16 residues. Comment on this clone: What it binds is unknown.

The sequence was obtained from a man in his thirties or forties in good health. What was sequenced was memory CD4+ T cells sorted from blood. Described subset: CD45RA-negative fraction. The V and J genes are TRBV7-2 and TRBJ2-1; D remains unclear. The CDR3 loop is CASSLAGSSSYNEQFF. DNA of the CDR3: TGTGCCAGCAGCTTAGCGGGGTCGAGCTCCTACAATGAGCAGTTCTTC.